A selection of T cell receptor beta chains follows, all from one sample in a study of T cells after yellow fever vaccination. One entry per CDR3 protein, called by TCRdb with MiXCR from the 5' RACE reads. Of hundreds of thousands of distinct CDR3 sequences in the sample, 6.2% were seen once. The material was PBMCs, obtained 5 days after the yellow fever booster vaccination. Receptors originate from a man in his thirties or forties who received the YFV17D yellow fever vaccine. The CDR3 runs from the conserved cysteine through the conserved F or W. A D gene is named only where the DNA matches it firmly. The size of a clone is reported for some rows only, either as once, few or many, or as a class for expanded clones.

>many|TRBV12-3/TRBV12-4|-|TRBJ2-1
TGTGCCAGCAGTTATCAGAACAATGAGCAGTTCTTC
CASSYQNNEQFF
>few|TRBV12-3/TRBV12-4|-|TRBJ2-4
TGTGCCAGCAGTTTGGGGCAGGGTGTAGCCAAAAACATTCAGTACTTC
CASSLGQGVAKNIQYF
>many|TRBV6-1|TRBD2|TRBJ2-3
TGTGCCAGCGTCGACGCGGGGGGCACAGATACGCAGTATTTT
CASVDAGGTDTQYF
>-|TRBV6-1|TRBD1|TRBJ2-1
TGTGCCAGCAGAGGACAGGGGGCTCGTGAGCAGTTCTTC
CASRGQGAREQFF
>few|TRBV4-3|-|TRBJ2-1
TGCGCCAGCCGAGGTTTGGGCAGCCACAATGAGCAGTTCTTC
CASRGLGSHNEQFF
>-|TRBV3-1|TRBD1|TRBJ1-5
TGTGCCAGCAGCCAAAGCCCTGGGGACAGAGACTATTATAGCAATCAGCCCCAGCATTTT
CASSQSPGDRDYYSNQPQHF
>-|TRBV7-2|-|TRBJ2-5
TGTGCCAGCAGCTTAGTCGCATTGGGGCAGGGTGAAGAGACCCGGTACTTC
CASSLVALGQGEETRYF
>-|TRBV27|-|TRBJ1-6
TGTGCCAGCAGTTTATCCCTCAGGGCCGGGGATTCACCCCTCCACTTT
CASSLSLRAGDSPLHF
>many|TRBV5-1|TRBD2|TRBJ2-3
TGCGCCGGAAGACTAGCGGGACCCGAAAATACGCAGTATTTT
CAGRLAGPENTQYF
>-|TRBV15|-|TRBJ1-5
TGTGCCACCAGCAGAGACAGGGCCTCCAATCAGCCCCAGCATTTT
CATSRDRASNQPQHF
>few|TRBV2|TRBD1|TRBJ2-7
TGTGCCAGCAGTGACCCTGCGGCCAGGGGGTTCGACGAGCAGTACTTC
CASSDPAARGFDEQYF
>many|TRBV20-1|TRBD1|TRBJ2-7
TGCAGTGCTAGAGAACCGGGACAGGGTCCCGAGCAGTACTTC
CSAREPGQGPEQYF
>few|TRBV5-1|-|TRBJ2-3
TGCGCCAGCAGCTTGGTAGAGGGCGTGGATACGCAGTATTTT
CASSLVEGVDTQYF
>many|TRBV5-1|TRBD1|TRBJ2-1
TGCGCCAGCAGCCCGCCGGGACAGATTAACAATGAGCAGTTCTTC
CASSPPGQINNEQFF
>many|TRBV4-3|TRBD2|TRBJ2-7
TGCGCCAGCAGCCAAGGCACTAGCGGCTTCAGCTCCTACGAGCAGTACTTC
CASSQGTSGFSSYEQYF
>-|TRBV7-9|-|TRBJ2-7
TGTGCCAGCAGCTTACGGGTCCCCGACGAGCAGTACTTC
CASSLRVPDEQYF
>-|TRBV19|-|TRBJ2-1
TGTGCCAGTAGTATACGGGCTGGGAACTACAATGAGCAGTTCTTC
CASSIRAGNYNEQFF
>many|TRBV12-3/TRBV12-4|-|TRBJ2-5
TGTGCCAGCACAGACAGGAATCCTCAAGAGACCCAGTACTTC
CASTDRNPQETQYF
>many|TRBV25-1|-|TRBJ1-2
TGTGCCAGCAGTGAAGTTGGCCCAGGCAAACCTAACTATGGCTACACCTTC
CASSEVGPGKPNYGYTF
>few|TRBV7-2|-|TRBJ2-7
TGTGCCAGCAGCCCATCCCCGAGAGACGAGCAGTACTTC
CASSPSPRDEQYF
>many|TRBV5-1|TRBD1|TRBJ2-7
TGCGCCAGCAGCTTGGCCAGGGGGAACGAGCAGTACTTC
CASSLARGNEQYF
>many|TRBV7-2|-|TRBJ2-7
TGTGCCAGCAGCTTAAGCCCCCTCGAGCAGTACTTC
CASSLSPLEQYF
>many|TRBV30|TRBD2|TRBJ2-2
TGTGCCTGGTCTGCGGGAGGCAACACCGGGGAGCTGTTTTTT
CAWSAGGNTGELFF
>-|TRBV5-8|-|TRBJ2-7
TGTGCCAGCAGCTTCAGGCCCCTCCTCTCCTACGAGCAGTACTTC
CASSFRPLLSYEQYF
>-|TRBV6-5|TRBD1|TRBJ2-7
TGTGCCAGCAGTTACGGGGGACAGGGGGGAGAGCAGTACTTC
CASSYGGQGGEQYF
>many|TRBV6-5|-|TRBJ2-7
TGTGCCAGCAGTTATGGATCGGGGGTCCCTAACTACGAGCAGTACTTC
CASSYGSGVPNYEQYF
>few|TRBV6-2/TRBV6-3|TRBD2|TRBJ2-7
TGTGCCAGCATGGGCGGGAGCGCCTACGAGCAGTACTTC
CASMGGSAYEQYF
>few|TRBV23-1|-|TRBJ2-1
TGCGCCAACCAGGTTCGGGGACCGTGGAACAATGAGCAGTTCTTC
CANQVRGPWNNEQFF
>-|TRBV12-3/TRBV12-4|-|TRBJ1-3
TGTGCCAGCAGTTTCCCCATGGACACCATATATTTT
CASSFPMDTIYF
>many|TRBV9|-|TRBJ2-7
TGTGCCAGCAGCCGGGGCGCCCCCTACGAGCAGTACTTC
CASSRGAPYEQYF
>-|TRBV29-1|-|TRBJ2-5
TGCAGCGTTGCCGGACGGACCTCCGTGTCCCAGTACTTC
CSVAGRTSVSQYF
>many|TRBV6-1|TRBD2|TRBJ2-1
TGTGCCAGCAGTGAACGCCTAGCGGCATCCTACAATGAGCAGTTCTTC
CASSERLAASYNEQFF
>-|TRBV9|-|TRBJ2-3
TGTGCCAGCAGCGTAGAAGGGGTGACAGATACGCAGTATTTT
CASSVEGVTDTQYF
>-|TRBV6-5|-|TRBJ2-4
TGTGCCAGCAGTTCCCCAGAAATAGCCAAAAACATTCAGTACTTC
CASSSPEIAKNIQYF
>-|TRBV7-2|-|TRBJ2-6
TGTGCCAGCAGCTTTTTCGGGAGGGCCAACGTCCTGACTTTC
CASSFFGRANVLTF
>many|TRBV19|-|TRBJ2-7
TGTGCCAGTAGTCCCGGGGTAGCCTACGAGCAGTACTTC
CASSPGVAYEQYF
>few|TRBV5-4|-|TRBJ1-2
TGTGCCAGCAGAGGACAAGATGGCTACACCTTC
CASRGQDGYTF
>many|TRBV12-3/TRBV12-4|-|TRBJ2-7
TGTGCCAGCAGTTTAGCGCTTGGGGTCTTCCACGAGCAGTACTTC
CASSLALGVFHEQYF
>few|TRBV29-1|-|TRBJ2-4
TGCAGCGTGATGACAGGAACCCTAGCCAAAAACATTCAGTACTTC
CSVMTGTLAKNIQYF
>few|TRBV6-2/TRBV6-3|TRBD2|TRBJ2-1
TGTGCCAGCACTGGCGGGAGGGCCTCGAATGAGCAGTTCTTC
CASTGGRASNEQFF
>many|TRBV3-1|-|TRBJ2-1
TGTGCCAGCAGCCCAAGGGACAGGGGTCTAGCGGGAGGCTATGAGCAGTTCTTC
CASSPRDRGLAGGYEQFF